The 5 T cell receptor beta chains below come from one sample, sequenced in a study of CD8 T cells in Susac syndrome. Random hexamers were used to reverse transcribe an amount of about 0.5 to 1 ug RNA. TCRdb fed the immunoSEQ multiplex PCR reads into MiXCR, producing one record per CDR3 protein. In the table there are approximately 180,000 distinct CDR3 sequences, about 94% of which are singletons. Source material: CD4+ T cells from PBMCs. The receptors stem from a human donor with Susac syndrome.

This clonotype was seen just once. The chain employs TRBV24-1 and TRBJ1-1; D gene uncertain. Germline values: CDR1 KGHDR, CDR2 SFDVKD. The CDR3 totals 14 residues. V lost 3 bases to trimming and J lost 8 bases, with 15 bases between them. The CDR3 nucleotides read TGTGCCACCAGTGATCCCACCTCAACTAAAGAAGCTTTCTTT. It yields the protein CATSDPTSTKEAFF.

This clonotype occurred once. The chain employs TRBV19 and TRBJ2-6; D is perhaps TRBD1 (5 bases). The length of the CDR3 is 16 residues. The V and J ends lost 7 bases and 0 bases respectively, with 13 bases between them. In germline, CDR1 is LNHDA, CDR2 SQIVND (reference sequence). The CDR3 region is CASKGRELSGANVLTF. For the CDR3, the DNA is TGTGCCAGTAAGGGCAGGGAACTCTCTGGGGCCAACGTCCTGACTTTC.

The sample holds one count of this clonotype. The chain couples TRBV6-2 or TRBV6-3 to TRBJ1-6, with TRBD1 matching over 9 bases. The CDR3 runs to 14 residues. From germline, CDR1 is MNHEY and CDR2 SVGEGT. J was trimmed by 6 bases and V by 5 bases; bases with no gene match: 2. The CDR3 is CASSNRGPNSPLHF. CDR3 bases: TGTGCCAGCAGTAACAGGGGGCCTAATTCACCCCTCCACTTT.

The rearrangement joins TRBV29-1 to TRBJ2-3, with D possibly matching TRBD1 (6 bases). Germline V lookup: CDR1 SQVTM, CDR2 ANQGSEA. The CDR3 is 14 residues long. Trimming removed 8 bases from V and 0 bases from J, with 15 bases in between. In DNA, the CDR3 is TGCAGCTACCTCGGGACATCTAGCACAGATACGCAGTATTTT. It yields the protein CSYLGTSSTDTQYF.

The chain employs TRBV12-3 or TRBV12-4 and TRBJ2-2; 10 positions agree with TRBD1. The CDR3 is 18 amino acids. V was clipped by 6 bases and J by 2 bases; unmatched bases: 12. This chain's CDR3 is CASSLIPGQGTNTGELFF. CDR3 in DNA: TGTGCCAGCAGCCTGATACCGGGACAGGGGACTAACACCGGGGAGCTGTTTTTT.